This T cell receptor beta chain was documented in a study of blood T cell repertoires in COVID-19. Study context: Spain, Italy and the United States supplied samples that represented acute and convalescent COVID-19. The cDNA or gDNA used as material had been derived from T cells, B-cell-depleted T cells, or PBMCs.

As processed by the authors: Amplifying reference gene primers gave estimates of nucleated cell counts. Profiling relied on immunoSEQ multiplex PCR, and the TCRdb table lists in-frame clones only, not all of them. The D gene and trimming were derived from the DNA, and the V and J assignments and clone size from that table. The repertoire holds about 140,000 clones, with about 82% as singletons. This sequence originates from a woman aged 80 or over with active or convalescent COVID-19. The sample taken for sequencing was peripheral blood.

This chain's CDR3 is CACRTSLTSYEQYF. The CDR3, as DNA: TGTGCCTGCCGGACTAGCCTTACCTCCTACGAGCAGTACTTC. The chain carries TRBV30 and TRBJ2-7; 8 bases map to TRBD2. The CDR3 spans 14 residues. Germline assignment: CDR1 GTSNPN and CDR2 SVGIG (reference sequence). Trimming removed 6 bases from V and 0 bases from J; junction bases left unmatched: 7. Full variable domain (rest looked up from reference TRBV30 and TRBJ2-7): SQTIHQWPATLVQPVGSPLSLECTVEGTSNPNLYWYRQAAGRGLQLLFYSVGIGQISSEVPQNLSASRPQDRQFILSSKKLLLSDSGFYLCACRTSLTSYEQYFGPGTRLTVT.